Listed below are T cell receptor beta chains from one sample, sequenced in a study of T cells in Graves' hyperthyroidism and ophthalmopathy. TCRdb re-derived calls from the multiplex PCR reads in MiXCR, one entry per CDR3 protein. The sample lists 530,000 or so distinct CDR3 sequences, under 60% occurring once. Input material: peripheral blood or thyroid tissue (not recorded which). Every receptor here comes from a woman under 30 with Graves' hyperthyroidism. Both conserved end residues are part of each CDR3. D genes are given only for firm matches. Part of the rows lack a size; the others show once, few, many or a class for expanded clones.

clone_size j_call d_call cdr3_length v_call cdr3_nt cdr3_aa
NA TRBJ2-7 TRBD2 15 TRBV5-6 TGTGCCAGCAGCTTCGAACTAGCGGGAGGGAATGAGCAGTACTTC CASSFELAGGNEQYF
many TRBJ1-1 NA 16 TRBV12-3/TRBV12-4 TGTGCCAGCAGGGTGACGCCGGGGGGGCTTGCAACTGAAGCTTTCTTT CASRVTPGGLATEAFF
many TRBJ2-2 TRBD2 16 TRBV5-5 TGTGCCAGCAGCTTGGTACTAGCGGCGAACACCGGGGAGCTGTTTTTT CASSLVLAANTGELFF
NA TRBJ2-7 NA 11 TRBV20-1 TGCAGTGCCGCGCTAGCGCACGAGCAGTACTTC CSAALAHEQYF
few TRBJ2-7 TRBD2 17 TRBV6-2/TRBV6-3 TGTGCCAGCAGTCCCCAAGCGAGGGGCGGGAGCTCCTACGAGCAGTACTTC CASSPQARGGSSYEQYF
once TRBJ2-7 TRBD1 15 TRBV11-2 TGTGCCAGCAGCCGGGACAGGGACCTCTCCTACGAGCAGTACTTC CASSRDRDLSYEQYF
few TRBJ1-1 TRBD1 13 TRBV30 TGTGCCTGGCAGGACAGGGTTTACACTGAAGCTTTCTTT CAWQDRVYTEAFF
many TRBJ1-5 NA 13 TRBV10-3 TGTGCCATCAGTGATTCGGGAATTCAGCCCCAGCATTTT CAISDSGIQPQHF
NA TRBJ2-5 NA 14 TRBV2 TGTGCCAGCAGTGCGGCCTGGAGGCTGGAGACCCAGTACTTC CASSAAWRLETQYF
many TRBJ2-5 NA 14 TRBV6-1 TGTGCCAGCAGTGAAGAGGCGGTAGGAGAGACCCAGTACTTC CASSEEAVGETQYF
NA TRBJ2-7 TRBD1 17 TRBV28 TGTGCCAGCAGTACGGGAACAGGGGTAGCGAAGCCTCGTGAGCAGTACTTC CASSTGTGVAKPREQYF
NA TRBJ2-7 NA 15 TRBV29-1 TGCAGCGTTAGTTCGGACTCCCGGGACACCTACGAGCAGTACTTC CSVSSDSRDTYEQYF
NA TRBJ1-2 TRBD1 12 TRBV29-1 TGCAGCAGTTGGACAGGGGGCTATGGCTACACCTTC CSSWTGGYGYTF
few TRBJ1-1 NA 16 TRBV6-2/TRBV6-3 TGTGCCAGCAGTTACCCTCCTCATGTTATGAACACTGAAGCTTTCTTT CASSYPPHVMNTEAFF
NA TRBJ2-7 NA 11 TRBV12-3/TRBV12-4 TGTGCCACTTCAGGGGTCGATGAGCAGTACTTC CATSGVDEQYF
NA TRBJ1-6 NA 16 TRBV20-1 TGTAGTGCTAGAAAGGATAGTGCAGGGCTTAATTCACCCCTCCACTTT CSARKDSAGLNSPLHF
NA TRBJ2-5 TRBD2 19 TRBV12-3/TRBV12-4 TGTGCCAGCAGCCGAGGACTAGCGGGAGTGGTTCGGCCCCAAGAGACCCAGTACTTC CASSRGLAGVVRPQETQYF
many TRBJ1-1 TRBD1 15 TRBV20-1 TGCAGTGCTAGTCGACAGGGCATCATGAACACTGAAGCTTTCTTT CSASRQGIMNTEAFF
many TRBJ2-7 TRBD1 13 TRBV12-3/TRBV12-4 TGTGCCAGCAGTCCCCTGACAGGGAACGAGCAGTACTTC CASSPLTGNEQYF
many TRBJ1-1 NA 17 TRBV20-1 TGCAGTGCGAAGAGCCCCCCCGGGGGAGGGAGGGACACTGAAGCTTTCTTT CSAKSPPGGGRDTEAFF
many TRBJ1-2 NA 15 TRBV7-9 TGTGCCAGCAGCTTAGACGGGACCCGAAACTATGGCTACACCTTC CASSLDGTRNYGYTF
many TRBJ1-5 TRBD1 17 TRBV7-8 TGTGCCAGCAGCAGTATCACCGGGACAGGGACTTATCAGCCCCAGCATTTT CASSSITGTGTYQPQHF
NA TRBJ2-3 NA 14 TRBV2 TGTGCCAGCAGTGAATCTAGCCGCACAGATACGCAGTATTTT CASSESSRTDTQYF
many TRBJ1-4 NA 15 TRBV4-3 TGCGCCAGCAGCCAAGCGGGCAGGGGCAATGAAAAACTGTTTTTT CASSQAGRGNEKLFF
NA TRBJ2-7 TRBD1 14 TRBV7-2 TGTGCCAGCAGTGTAAGGACAGGGTTTGGTGAGCAGTACTTC CASSVRTGFGEQYF
NA TRBJ1-4 NA 14 TRBV20-1 TGCAGTGCTAGGGACCCGGAGGGTGATGAAAAACTGTTTTTT CSARDPEGDEKLFF
many TRBJ1-1 TRBD1 15 TRBV2 TGTGCCAGCAGATTCAGGGGACAGGAGAACACTGAAGCTTTCTTT CASRFRGQENTEAFF
NA TRBJ1-6 NA 13 TRBV11-2 TGTGCCAGTGCCGGGACACCAAATTCACCCCTCCACTTT CASAGTPNSPLHF
NA TRBJ2-5 TRBD2 13 TRBV5-1 TGCGCCAGCAGCTTGGGGCTAGCGGGGACCCAGTACTTC CASSLGLAGTQYF
NA TRBJ2-5 TRBD1 16 TRBV5-1 TGCGCCAGCAGCTTGGAAGGACAGGGTTTAATCGAGACCCAGTACTTC CASSLEGQGLIETQYF
NA TRBJ1-2 NA 14 TRBV5-6 TGTGCCAGCAGCTTGGCGTCCGACAGCTATGGCTACACCTTC CASSLASDSYGYTF
NA TRBJ2-7 TRBD2 14 TRBV9 TGTGCCAGCAGCGTAGAACAGACCGCGGGGGGGCAGTACTTC CASSVEQTAGGQYF
many TRBJ2-2 TRBD2 14 TRBV20-1 TGCAGTGCCAAAGCGGGAGGATCTTCGGGGGAGCTGTTTTTT CSAKAGGSSGELFF